Listed below are T cell receptor beta chains from one sample, sequenced in a study of cytomegalovirus exposure and HLA in healthy donors. The method was immunoSEQ multiplex PCR; TCRdb's version includes in-frame clones alone and lacks a portion of them. Seen here are approximately 100,000 clones, roughly 85% observed once, and the top ten hold 3% to 5%. Specimen: PBMCs. Receptors were obtained from a man aged 25 to 40 in good health and CMV-seronegative. Both conserved end residues are part of each CDR3. A D gene is named only where the DNA matches it firmly. Expanded clones get a size class; other rows say once, few or many, or leave the size out.

>14|TRBJ2-5|TRBD1|NA|TRBV30
TGTGCCTGGAAGACCAGGGGGTACCAAGAGACCCAGTACTTC
CAWKTRGYQETQYF
>19|TRBJ2-5|TRBD2|NA|TRBV4-1
TGCGCCAGCAGCCAAGATGGGGGGGAAGGGGATCTGTGGAAAGAGACCCAGTACTTC
CASSQDGGEGDLWKETQYF
>15|TRBJ1-1|TRBD1|few|TRBV6-6
TGTGCCAGCAGTGACGACAGGGGAGGAGACACTGAAGCTTTCTTT
CASSDDRGGDTEAFF
>14|TRBJ2-7|NA|NA|TRBV11-2
TGTGCCAGCAGCTTAGGAGGGGGAAGTAAAGAGCAGTACTTC
CASSLGGGSKEQYF
>16|TRBJ2-7|TRBD1|NA|TRBV5-3
TGTGCCAGAAGCCTGGACAGGGGGTCTTCAAACTACGAGCAGTACTTC
CARSLDRGSSNYEQYF
>15|TRBJ1-6|NA|once|TRBV9
TGTGCCAGCAGCGTAGGGCAGGCGTCCAATTCACCCCTCCACTTT
CASSVGQASNSPLHF
>13|TRBJ2-7|NA|NA|TRBV5-8
TGTGCCAGCAGCCTGTCGGGGGACTACGAGCAGTACTTC
CASSLSGDYEQYF
>13|TRBJ1-5|NA|NA|TRBV19
TGTGCCAGTAGTACGGGGGGTAGGGAGCCCCAGCATTTT
CASSTGGREPQHF
>15|TRBJ1-3|TRBD1|NA|TRBV6-5
TGTGCCAGCAGGAAGGGGGACAGCTCTGGAAACACCATATATTTT
CASRKGDSSGNTIYF
>14|TRBJ1-2|NA|NA|TRBV7-3
TGTGCCAGCAGCTCACGGACTCGTAACTATGGCTACACCTTC
CASSSRTRNYGYTF
>15|TRBJ2-1|TRBD1|NA|TRBV5-6
TGTGCCAGCAGCTTCTGGGACAGGGATTACAATGAGCAGTTCTTC
CASSFWDRDYNEQFF
>13|TRBJ2-7|NA|NA|TRBV28
TGTGCCAGCAGAACTCCGGGATCCCACGAGCAGTACTTC
CASRTPGSHEQYF
>15|TRBJ1-5|NA|NA|TRBV27
TGTGCCAGCAGGCCGCTCGGGAGCGCTAATCAGCCCCAGCATTTT
CASRPLGSANQPQHF
>15|TRBJ1-1|NA|few|TRBV6-1
TGTGCCAGCAGTCCCTTGATTGACAGGAACACTGAAGCTTTCTTT
CASSPLIDRNTEAFF
>13|TRBJ2-7|NA|NA|TRBV6-5
TGTGCCAGCAGTCCGGTAGACTCCTACGAGCAGTACTTC
CASSPVDSYEQYF